The 24 T cell receptor beta chains presented below share a single source sample, sequenced in a study of T cell repertoires in cytomegalovirus infection. TCRdb reprocessed the reads with MiXCR, giving one entry per CDR3 protein. The sample has roughly 320,000 distinct CDR3 sequences; more than 8% are singletons. Sequencing was carried out using PBMCs. Receptors originate from a human donor in good health (CMV status not recorded). Some clones in this sample may be carry-over from other donors' samples.

The sample holds a few counts of this clonotype. The junction departs from germline at one end; a sequencing error may be responsible. This sequence joins TRBV2 and TRBJ1-5; a possible D gene is TRBD1 (6 bases). The CDR3 extends over 14 amino acids. CDR1 is SNHLY, CDR2 FYNNEI, per germline. In nucleotides, the CDR3 is TGTGCCAGCTGTGACAGGCAGGGCAATCAGCCCCAGCATTTT. It is translated as CASCDRQGNQPQHF.

This clonotype has only a few counts. The chain couples TRBV6-2 or TRBV6-3 to TRBJ2-3; 8 bases are shared with TRBD2. The J segment lost 3 bases and the V segment lost 5 bases, leaving 13 bases of the junction unmatched. This CDR3 contains 17 residues. The germline gives CDR1 MNHEY, CDR2 SVGEGT. The CDR3 loop reads CASSVPSIAGSTDTQYF. CDR3 DNA sequence: TGTGCCAGCAGTGTACCCTCAATAGCGGGATCGACAGATACGCAGTATTTT.

This clonotype was seen a few times. V usage is TRBV11-2 and J usage is TRBJ1-1; 10 bases are a match to TRBD1. Germline values: CDR1 SGHAT, CDR2 FQNNGV. The CDR3 length is 16 residues. J lost 1 base, V lost 6 bases, and 8 bases had no gene match. The CDR3 reads CASSKGWDRGNTEAFF. The CDR3 DNA reads TGTGCCAGCAGTAAAGGCTGGGACAGGGGGAACACTGAAGCTTTCTTT.

This chain links TRBV6-2 or TRBV6-3 with TRBJ2-5; D is unresolved. Trimming took 0 bases from V and 2 from J, leaving 4 bases between them. From germline, CDR1 is MNHEY and CDR2 SVGEGT. CDR3 length equals 13 residues. The CDR3 is CASSYSAQETQYF. The DNA of the CDR3 is TGTGCCAGCAGTTACTCGGCTCAAGAGACCCAGTACTTC.

This clonotype was seen only a few times. V is TRBV6-1 and J is TRBJ2-7; a weak D match, TRBD1 (6 bases). V shed 7 bases and J shed 2 bases, with 15 bases lying between them. The length of the CDR3 is 14 residues. Germline CDR1 MNHNS, CDR2 SASEGT. The CDR3 coding sequence is TGTGCCAGCAAAAGAGGACAGCACGCCTACGAGCAGTACTTC. Protein sequence: CASKRGQHAYEQYF.

There are many counts of this clonotype. The rearrangement links TRBV19 to TRBJ2-3; D unclear. This CDR3 comprises 16 residues. V lost 3 bases, J lost 3 bases, and 16 bases lay in between. Germline V gives CDR1 LNHDA, CDR2 SQIVND (reference sequence). In DNA, the CDR3 is TGTGCCAGTAGTATTGGGTCGGATGTTTGGACAGATACGCAGTATTTT. It specifies CASSIGSDVWTDTQYF. The entire variable domain, with the rest obtained from reference TRBV19 and TRBJ2-3, is as follows: DGGITQSPKYLFRKEGQNVTLSCEQNLNHDAMYWYRQDPGQGLRLIYYSQIVNDFQKGDIAEGYSVSREKKESFPLTVTSAQKNPTAFYLCASSIGSDVWTDTQYFGPGTRLTVL.

This clonotype was counted at least ten times. This chain joins TRBV4-2 and TRBJ2-3; 8 bases fit TRBD2. In germline, CDR1 is LGHNA, CDR2 YNFKEQ. The CDR3 contains 17 residues. Trimming took 4 bases from V and 3 from J; bases not matched to a gene: 12. CDR3 sequence: CASSPLIAGLVTDTQYF. CDR3 bases: TGTGCCAGCAGCCCACTTATAGCGGGGCTTGTGACAGATACGCAGTATTTT.

Notes on this clonotype: A much larger clonotype is one base distant, so this may be a read error. The V and J genes are TRBV7-2 and TRBJ2-1; TRBD2 aligns across 7 bases. The CDR3 runs 13 residues. V trimming: 8 bases; J trimming: 6 bases; junction bases outside the gene matches: 7. The germline gives CDR1 SGHTA, CDR2 FQGNSA. The CDR3 reads CASGLPGGNEQFF. The CDR3 region has the DNA TGTGCCAGCGGGCTCCCGGGGGGCAATGAGCAGTTCTTC.

This clonotype turned up a few times. DNA for the CDR3: TGTGCCATCAGTGAGTCTTTGCCCTCTCTAACCGTCAGGGAGCAGTTCTTC. This sequence encodes CAISESLPSLTVREQFF. The chain is built from TRBV10-3 and TRBJ2-1; no clear D. V was pared by 0 bases and J by 10 bases, with 22 bases between. The CDR3 covers 17 residues. Germline lookup yields CDR1 ENHRY and CDR2 SYGVKD.

V gene TRBV25-1 combines with J gene TRBJ2-3; 11 bases line up with TRBD2. Germline-derived CDR1 and CDR2 are MGHDK and SYGVNS. This CDR3 region has 15 residues. The V gene end was trimmed by 1 base and the J gene end by 4 bases; junction bases not matched to a gene: 1. The CDR3 loop reads CASSELGLAADTQYF. CDR3 nucleotide sequence: TGTGCCAGCAGTGAATTGGGACTAGCGGCAGATACGCAGTATTTT. The full variable domain, its missing parts supplied by reference TRBV25-1 and TRBJ2-3, is EADIYQTPRYLVIGTGKKITLECSQTMGHDKMYWYQQDPGMELHLIHYSYGVNSTEKGDLSSESTVSRIRTEHFPLTLESARPSHTSQYLCASSELGLAADTQYFGPGTRLTVL.

This clonotype was seen a handful of times. This chain uses TRBV20-1 with TRBJ1-5; maybe TRBD1 (5 bases). Trimming removed 1 base from V and 10 bases from J, with 8 bases in between. CDR1 is DFQATT, CDR2 SNEGSKA, per germline (reference sequence). This CDR3 region has 11 residues. The CDR3 sequence: CSARGGEPQHF. CDR3 DNA: TGCAGTGCTAGAGGGGGCGAACCCCAGCATTTT.

The chain is built from TRBV7-2 and TRBJ1-5; a possible D gene is TRBD1 (6 bases). V was shortened by 1 base and J by 4 bases, with 11 bases between the two germline ends. This CDR3 region has 15 residues. The V gene's germline CDR1 is SGHTA and CDR2 FQGNSA. CDR3 region: CASSLVGHQNQPQHF. CDR3 nucleotides: TGTGCCAGCAGCTTAGTGGGACATCAAAATCAGCCCCAGCATTTT.

The gene calls are TRBV28 and TRBJ2-1; weak D call: TRBD2 (6 bases). CDR3 length equals 15 residues. The germline gives CDR1 MDHEN, CDR2 SYDVKM. With 2 bases removed from V and 9 bases from J, the gap between germline ends came to 17 bases. CDR3 protein: CASSLGVRDLGEQFF. As DNA, the CDR3 is TGTGCCAGCAGTTTAGGGGTACGGGACTTGGGTGAGCAGTTCTTC.

This clonotype occurred once. The chain links TRBV19 to TRBJ2-2; 16 bases are shared with TRBD2. Germline CDR1 reads LNHDA; CDR2 reads SQIVND (reference sequence). V trimming: 4 bases; J trimming: 4 bases; junction bases outside the gene matches: 9. This CDR3 comprises 19 residues. The CDR3 DNA reads TGTGCCAGTAGTAGGTTGGGACTAGCGGGAGGGCCCTCCACCGGGGAGCTGTTTTTT. This encodes CASSRLGLAGGPSTGELFF.

The chain couples TRBV10-3 to TRBJ2-7; 7 positions match TRBD1. The CDR3 totals 16 residues. Trimming at V came to 6 bases and at J to 0 bases, leaving 11 bases not matched to a gene. Germline V gene data show CDR1 as ENHRY and CDR2 as SYGVKD. CDR3 sequence (DNA): TGTGCCATCAGGGACCTACAGACAGGGAACTCCTACGAGCAGTACTTC. The encoded protein is CAIRDLQTGNSYEQYF.

The V and J genes are TRBV7-3 and TRBJ2-1, with TRBD2 matching over 14 bases. CDR1 is SGHTA and CDR2 is FQGTGA in the germline V gene. The CDR3 is 15 amino acids. Germline trimming cut 6 bases from V and 9 bases from J; bases unmatched to any gene: 7. The chain's CDR3 is CASSIGTSGRGEQFF. As DNA, the CDR3 is TGTGCCAGCAGTATCGGGACTAGCGGGAGAGGTGAGCAGTTCTTC.

This clonotype has a count of ten or more. The genes are TRBV7-6 and TRBJ1-5; TRBD1 agrees at 10 bases. V shed 3 bases, J shed 6 bases, and the junction held 8 bases outside the gene matches. There are 16 residues in the CDR3. Germline V gene sequence: CDR1 SGHVS, CDR2 FNYEAQ. Written as DNA, the CDR3 is TGTGCCAGCAGCTTGGGGACAGGGGTGCGAGCTCAGCCCCAGCATTTT. As protein: CASSLGTGVRAQPQHF.

The chain employs TRBV4-3 and TRBJ1-1; tentative D call: TRBD1 (5 bases). This CDR3 has 15 residues. CDR1 is LGHNA, CDR2 YSLEER, per germline. Between the trimmed V and J ends, which lost 0 bases and 4 bases, there was a span of 12 bases. CDR3 residues: CASSQDGGLSTEAFF. CDR3 coding DNA: TGCGCCAGCAGCCAAGATGGGGGTTTGAGCACTGAAGCTTTCTTT.

This clonotype occurred many times. The V gene is TRBV7-2, the J gene TRBJ2-3; TRBD2 matches at 8 bases. The germline CDR1 and CDR2 sequences are SGHTA and FQGNSA. CDR3 length: 19 residues. Trimming removed 3 bases from V and 0 bases from J; junction bases left unmatched: 14. CDR3 sequence: CASSLSSSGFSPSTDTQYF. The CDR3 bases are TGTGCCAGCAGCTTGTCCTCTAGCGGGTTCTCCCCGAGCACAGATACGCAGTATTTT. Full variable domain (rest looked up from reference TRBV7-2 and TRBJ2-3): GAGVSQSPSNKVTEKGKDVELRCDPISGHTALYWYRQSLGQGLEFLIYFQGNSAPDKSGLPSDRFSAERTGGSVSTLTIQRTQQEDSAVYLCASSLSSSGFSPSTDTQYFGPGTRLTVL.

This clonotype was counted many times. The chain combines TRBV24-1 with TRBJ2-1, with TRBD1 matching over 11 bases. Germline V gene lookup returns CDR1 KGHDR and CDR2 SFDVKD. Trimming took 3 bases from V and 0 from J; bases not matched to a gene: 3. The CDR3 runs to 17 residues. CDR3 coding DNA: TGTGCCACCAGTGATCCCGGGACAGGGGGCTCCTACAATGAGCAGTTCTTC. Translated: CATSDPGTGGSYNEQFF.

This clonotype came up many times. The J gene is TRBJ1-1, the V gene TRBV6-1, with D tentatively TRBD1 (5 bases). The CDR3 is made up of 13 amino acids. Trimming took 6 bases from V and 4 from J, leaving 12 bases between them. From germline, CDR1 is MNHNS and CDR2 SASEGT. The DNA for the CDR3 is TGTGCCAGCAGCCAATGGGGGGGCACTGAAGCTTTCTTT. Translated, it gives CASSQWGGTEAFF.

This clonotype was counted a few times. In DNA form, the CDR3 reads TGTGCCAGCAGTGAAAGGAAAGGTCAGCCCCAGCATTTT. Translating gives CASSERKGQPQHF. The chain recombines TRBV5-5 with TRBJ1-5, with D unresolved. Germline assignment: CDR1 SGHKS and CDR2 YYEKEE (reference sequence). Trimming took off 5 bases at V and 6 bases at J, with 12 bases between the two ends. This CDR3 has 13 residues.

The J gene is TRBJ1-3, the V gene TRBV12-3 or TRBV12-4, with a weak D call TRBD1 (6 bases). The CDR3 spans 17 residues. V shed 2 bases and J shed 0 bases, with 14 bases lying between them. CDR3 region: CASSLLQGALSGNTIYF. The CDR3 bases are TGTGCCAGCAGTTTATTACAGGGAGCTCTCTCTGGAAACACCATATATTTT.

This clonotype turned up a few times. J is TRBJ2-2 and V is TRBV2, with TRBD2 matching 9 bases. After removal of 7 bases from V and 6 bases from J, the junction contained 9 bases not matched to a gene. The CDR3 totals 15 residues. Per germline, CDR1 SNHLY and CDR2 FYNNEI. This CDR3 is CASKLPAGGAGELFF. The CDR3 coding sequence is TGTGCCAGCAAGCTGCCAGCGGGAGGCGCCGGGGAGCTGTTTTTT.